The rows below give T cell receptor beta chains drawn from one sample of a study of shared clonotypes between healthy human individuals. Method: immunoSEQ multiplex PCR; TCRdb's copy keeps in-frame clones and lacks some. The data show some 2.1 million clones, 93% seen once. The sequenced material came from naive CD8+ T cells from PBMCs. The receptors come from a man younger than 35 in good health. Some clones in this sample may be carry-over from other donors' samples. The CDR3 runs from the conserved cysteine through the conserved F or W. D genes are given only for firm matches. Size tells how often a clone was seen (once, few, many) or the class of an expanded clone, and some rows leave it out.

v_gene: TRBV19
abundance: NA
d_gene: NA
j_gene: TRBJ1-1
CDR3aa: CASSPRGLRGTEAFF
CDR3nt: TGTGCCAGTAGTCCGCGGGGGCTCAGAGGAACTGAAGCTTTCTTT

v_gene: TRBV4-1
abundance: few
d_gene: TRBD2
j_gene: TRBJ2-1
CDR3aa: CASSQTSGGYNEQFF
CDR3nt: TGCGCCAGCAGCCAAACTAGCGGGGGTTACAATGAGCAGTTCTTC

v_gene: TRBV18
abundance: NA
d_gene: NA
j_gene: TRBJ2-1
CDR3aa: CASSPARASVYNEQFF
CDR3nt: TGTGCCAGCTCACCAGCTAGGGCTAGCGTATACAATGAGCAGTTCTTC

v_gene: TRBV27
abundance: NA
d_gene: TRBD1
j_gene: TRBJ2-7
CDR3aa: CASSFALGQAYEQYF
CDR3nt: TGTGCCAGCAGTTTCGCCCTAGGACAGGCCTACGAGCAGTACTTC

v_gene: TRBV29-1
abundance: NA
d_gene: NA
j_gene: TRBJ1-2
CDR3aa: CSAIGGSYGYTF
CDR3nt: TGCAGCGCCATAGGGGGATCCTATGGCTACACCTTC

v_gene: TRBV5-7
abundance: NA
d_gene: NA
j_gene: TRBJ1-4
CDR3aa: CASSLGGARAEKLFF
CDR3nt: TGTGCCAGCAGCTTGGGGGGGGCCAGGGCTGAAAAACTGTTTTTT

v_gene: TRBV4-3
abundance: NA
d_gene: NA
j_gene: TRBJ2-5
CDR3aa: CASSQGFGGGWETQYF
CDR3nt: TGCGCCAGCAGCCAAGGATTTGGGGGCGGTTGGGAGACCCAGTACTTC

v_gene: TRBV28
abundance: NA
d_gene: TRBD1
j_gene: TRBJ1-1
CDR3aa: CASSLPTSWTGDTEAFF
CDR3nt: TGTGCCAGCAGTTTACCGACGAGCTGGACAGGGGACACTGAAGCTTTCTTT

v_gene: TRBV10-1
abundance: NA
d_gene: NA
j_gene: TRBJ1-2
CDR3aa: CASSEHRNYGYTF
CDR3nt: TGCGCCAGCAGTGAGCACAGAAACTATGGCTACACCTTC

v_gene: TRBV6-5
abundance: NA
d_gene: TRBD2
j_gene: TRBJ2-1
CDR3aa: CASSRGLAGYNEQFF
CDR3nt: TGTGCCAGCAGTCGCGGACTAGCGGGGTACAATGAGCAGTTCTTC

v_gene: TRBV5-6
abundance: NA
d_gene: NA
j_gene: TRBJ2-7
CDR3aa: CASSLATADYEQYF
CDR3nt: TGTGCCAGCAGCTTGGCGACGGCCGACTACGAGCAGTACTTC

v_gene: TRBV6-5
abundance: NA
d_gene: TRBD1
j_gene: TRBJ1-5
CDR3aa: CASRTGGIHQPQHF
CDR3nt: TGTGCCAGCCGGACAGGGGGAATTCATCAGCCCCAGCATTTT

v_gene: TRBV28
abundance: NA
d_gene: TRBD2
j_gene: TRBJ2-5
CDR3aa: CASSPGTSGPVFYETQYF
CDR3nt: TGTGCCAGCAGTCCTGGGACTAGCGGGCCTGTTTTCTATGAGACCCAGTACTTC

v_gene: TRBV10-3
abundance: NA
d_gene: TRBD1
j_gene: TRBJ1-5
CDR3aa: CAISESLDREGQPQHF
CDR3nt: TGTGCCATCAGTGAGTCTCTGGACAGGGAGGGGCAGCCCCAGCATTTT

v_gene: TRBV7-9
abundance: NA
d_gene: NA
j_gene: TRBJ1-1
CDR3aa: CASSPTGQPRAFF
CDR3nt: TGTGCCAGCAGCCCGACCGGACAGCCAAGAGCTTTCTTT

v_gene: TRBV4-1
abundance: NA
d_gene: NA
j_gene: TRBJ2-5
CDR3aa: CASKKRASPQETQYF
CDR3nt: TGCGCCAGCAAAAAGCGGGCTAGCCCGCAAGAGACCCAGTACTTC

v_gene: TRBV28
abundance: NA
d_gene: NA
j_gene: TRBJ1-2
CDR3aa: CASRRRVTNYGYTF
CDR3nt: TGTGCCAGCAGGCGTAGGGTAACTAACTATGGCTACACCTTC

v_gene: TRBV4-2
abundance: NA
d_gene: NA
j_gene: TRBJ2-2
CDR3aa: CASSRSDWINTGELFF
CDR3nt: TGTGCCAGCAGCCGTTCGGACTGGATTAACACCGGGGAGCTGTTTTTT

v_gene: TRBV19
abundance: NA
d_gene: NA
j_gene: TRBJ2-1
CDR3aa: CASSIDSGDYGGNEQFF
CDR3nt: TGTGCCAGTAGTATTGATAGCGGCGACTATGGAGGGAATGAGCAGTTCTTC

v_gene: TRBV6-1
abundance: NA
d_gene: NA
j_gene: TRBJ2-2
CDR3aa: CASRARYWGELFF
CDR3nt: TGTGCCAGCAGGGCCCGCTATTGGGGGGAGCTGTTTTTT

v_gene: TRBV9
abundance: NA
d_gene: NA
j_gene: TRBJ2-7
CDR3aa: CASSVADRSYEQYF
CDR3nt: TGTGCCAGCAGCGTAGCTGACAGGAGCTACGAGCAGTACTTC

v_gene: TRBV28
abundance: NA
d_gene: NA
j_gene: TRBJ1-2
CDR3aa: CASSYQHLLTESDYGYTF
CDR3nt: TGTGCCAGCAGTTACCAACACCTATTGACAGAAAGTGACTATGGCTACACCTTC

v_gene: TRBV29-1
abundance: NA
d_gene: NA
j_gene: TRBJ2-1
CDR3aa: CSVGLHNEQFF
CDR3nt: TGCAGCGTTGGACTGCACAATGAGCAGTTCTTC

v_gene: TRBV2
abundance: NA
d_gene: NA
j_gene: TRBJ2-7
CDR3aa: CASSEGLEQYF
CDR3nt: TGTGCCAGCAGTGAAGGCCTCGAGCAGTACTTC

v_gene: TRBV5-4
abundance: NA
d_gene: NA
j_gene: TRBJ1-2
CDR3aa: CASSLGAGPALPHGYTF
CDR3nt: TGTGCCAGCAGCTTGGGGGCAGGGCCCGCACTCCCCCATGGCTACACCTTC